This note documents a single TCR beta chain sequence. The target of this receptor is not known. No much larger clone exists at a distance of one base, and base qualities are not known. Library generation was performed with 5' RACE. Sequencing took place on an Illumina HiSeq 2500. A second PCR of roughly 6 to 12 cycles was performed with a sample-barcoded 5' primer and a J-beta primer mix. A unique molecular identifier was introduced onto each TCR beta cDNA molecule by a template-switch 5' adaptor carrying 12 random nucleotides. At least 2.5 million CDR3-containing paired-end reads were obtained from each sample. First-strand cDNA synthesis was performed from all RNA using the Mint cDNA synthesis kit, with priming by a TRBC-specific oligonucleotide. Following uracil-DNA glycosylase treatment, a first 18-cycle PCR with universal primers M1SS and BC2_uni_R was performed on all cDNA. Per the authors' processing: For normalization, 1 million high-quality reads were randomly selected from each sample, with every read carrying a distinct molecular identifier. Instead of being binned into consensus sequences, reads with shared molecular identifiers were discarded. CDR3 identification, clonotype clustering and error correction used MiTCR with a Q25 quality threshold and the strictest error-elimination algorithm. A nonparametric unseen species model with Euler transformation was used to estimate a lower bound on total TCR beta diversity. TCRdb's own reprocessing of the public reads used fastp at Q25 and MiXCR and kept productive beta chains. Each record represents a unique CDR3 protein, reported with the most common genes and DNA among its rows. In this record, the V and J calls reflect TCRdb's handling and not the investigators' own analysis. This sample is represented by roughly 410,000 distinct CDR3 sequences; 45% to 60% of them were singletons. 45% to 65% of the sample is taken by the ten largest.

V is trimmed back by 4 bases and J by 6 bases, and the junction contains 6 bases that no gene match accounts for. Inclusive of the bounding cysteine and phenylalanine, the CDR3 is 15 residues long. The read is trimmed to its CDR3 DNA, 45 bases read in frame from base 1. CDR1 and CDR2 (MNHEY, SVGAGI) derive from the germline V gene. The donors were 40 or so Caucasian individuals from Russia, aged about 6 to 95 years, who were systemically healthy. Each donor gave about 9.7 milliliters of peripheral blood, drawn into EDTA-treated Vacutainer tubes. Ficoll-Paque density-gradient centrifugation was used to isolate PBMCs, with at least 6 million obtained per sample. Trizol reagent was used to extract total RNA from PBMCs, with at least 5.5 micrograms per sample. For every donor, an aliquot of PBMCs went through flow cytometry to measure the percentages of naive CD45RAhigh/CD27high T cells. The source of the sample is a study of blood T cells in healthy people across ages (dated by TCRdb to between 2014 and 2017). Background on the whole study: In model experiments, template switching captured about one uniquely barcoded TCR beta cDNA molecule for every two T cells. To avoid experimental bias, donors of different ages were distributed randomly across sequencing lanes. The study analyzed two additional independent replicas of 1 million unique cDNA reads from the same blood draw for two donors, one aged 18 to 30 and one aged 80 or older. Age-related changes in TCR beta repertoire diversity were measured in the study by deep sequencing normalized with unique cDNA molecular identifiers. The donors were split into four age groups: young (average around 15 years), middle-aged (roughly 39), aged (62) and long-lived (about 74).

Here is what the overall study found, with its caveats: Compared with the aged group, more naive CD4+ T cells, fewer expanded clones and increased TCR diversity were shown by the long-lived group, suggesting age selection. As age increased, observed TCR beta diversity per million T cells dropped in a roughly linear way, and a significant reduction was already evident by age about 40. Estimates of total diversity based on one million sequenced T cells were considered lower bounds and underestimates. A strong correlation was found between observed TCR beta diversity and the percentage of naive T cells measured by flow cytometry. Conclusive comparison of naive and antigen-experienced compartments was prevented by the profiling of bulk unsorted PBMCs. The CMV infection status of donors was not known, potentially confounding age-related changes in expanded clonotypes.

The sample consisted of blood. This receptor chain uses TRBV6-5 and TRBJ2-1, and 10 bases in between align with TRBD2. The source is a man between 60 and 75 years old in good health. The CDR3 region reads CASSSPSGSLNEQFF. The nucleotide sequence reads as follows: TGTGCCAGCAGTTCCCCTAGCGGGAGTCTCAATGAGCAGTTCTTC.